The sequence of this TCR beta chain was determined in a study of blood T cell repertoires in COVID-19. Study-wide context: Samples taken during acute and convalescent COVID-19 were collected in the United States, Italy and Spain.

Individuals aged about 18 to 90 years were recruited from 24 US areas. Assay used: immunoSEQ multiplex PCR; TCRdb lists only in-frame clones, some missing. The sample includes 150,000 to 200,000 clones, approximately 78% seen only once; the top ten take around 15%. Germline V gene lookup returns CDR1 MDHEN and CDR2 SYDVKM. This CDR3 is 16 amino acids long. V shed 2 bases, J shed 0 bases, and the junction held 5 bases outside the gene matches. Sequencing was performed on PBMCs or T cells enriched from blood (not recorded which). This receptor was identified in a woman between 45 and 65 years old who had recovered from COVID-19. The J gene is TRBJ2-3, the V gene TRBV28; TRBD1 agrees at 7 bases. CDR3 DNA sequence: TGTGCCAGCAGTTTACTGACAGGGATTAGCACAGATACGCAGTATTTT. Its translation is CASSLLTGISTDTQYF.